The 30 T cell receptor beta chains in this list originate from one sample, sequenced in a study of T cell repertoires in cytomegalovirus infection. For these TCRs, the target antigens are not known. TCRdb reprocessed the reads via MiXCR and lists one record per CDR3 protein. The data hold around 710,000 distinct CDR3 sequences, with about 27% observed a single time. This material consisted of cultured CD8+ T cells from PBMCs, taken from culture after CMV antigen stimulation. The receptors here all came from a human donor in good health (CMV status not recorded). Some clones in this sample may be carry-over from other donors' samples.

The chain has TRBV4-1 and TRBJ1-5, with TRBD1 identical over 9 bases. The germline CDR1 and CDR2 sequences are MGHRA and YSYEKL. J gave up 2 bases and V 4 bases, and 6 bases lay outside the gene matches. The CDR3 length is 16 residues. CDR3 loop: CASSPSGQGGNQPQHF. DNA for the CDR3: TGCGCCAGCAGCCCTTCGGGACAGGGTGGCAATCAGCCCCAGCATTTT.

The rearrangement joins TRBV29-1 to TRBJ1-2; D perhaps matches TRBD1 (6 bases). CDR3 size: 13 residues. V was trimmed by 8 bases and J by 7 bases, leaving 20 bases between them. Germline CDR1 is SQVTM and CDR2 is ANQGSEA. The CDR3 sequence is CSIPEEGEAGYTF. CDR3 coding DNA: TGCAGCATCCCAGAGGAGGGGGAGGCTGGCTACACCTTC.

The sample holds many counts of this clonotype. The V gene is TRBV7-9, the J gene TRBJ2-1; perhaps TRBD2 as D (5 bases). This CDR3 is built from 14 residues. The germline V and J ends were trimmed by 1 base and 6 bases, with 10 bases remaining between them. In germline, CDR1 is SEHNR, CDR2 FQNEAQ (reference sequence). The CDR3 coding sequence is TGTGCCAGCAGCTTAGTTTTGGACTCCAATGAGCAGTTCTTC. This encodes CASSLVLDSNEQFF. Using reference TRBV7-9 and TRBJ2-1 for the parts outside the CDR3, the full variable domain is DTGVSQNPRHKITKRGQNVTFRCDPISEHNRLYWYRQTLGQGPEFLTYFQNEAQLEKSRLLSDRFSAERPKGSFSTLEIQRTEQGDSAMYLCASSLVLDSNEQFFGPGTRLTVL.

In its sample, this clonotype was seen many times. V usage is TRBV11-3 and J usage is TRBJ2-3; D possibly corresponds to TRBD2 (6 bases). This CDR3 has 15 amino acids. CDR1 and CDR2 from the germline V gene are SGHNT and YENEEA. The ends were cut back, 0 bases at V and 1 base at J, with 8 bases in the middle. The CDR3 loop is CASSLDGGGTDTQYF. The CDR3 nucleotides are TGTGCCAGCAGCTTAGATGGCGGGGGCACAGATACGCAGTATTTT.

This clonotype has a handful of counts. The chain is built from TRBV7-3 and TRBJ2-5, with 8 bases that match TRBD1. CDR1 is SGHTA and CDR2 is FQGTGA in the germline V gene. The CDR3 covers 15 residues. The V and J ends lost 3 bases and 5 bases, in that order; junction bases with no gene match: 8. The CDR3 reads CASSFGTGSRETQYF. CDR3 bases: TGTGCCAGCAGCTTCGGGACAGGTTCCCGGGAGACCCAGTACTTC.

This clonotype was observed at least ten times. V and J are TRBV7-6 and TRBJ2-7; tentative D call: TRBD1 (5 bases). With 1 base removed from V and 4 bases from J, the gap between germline ends came to 14 bases. The CDR3 contains 15 residues. Germline values: CDR1 SGHVS, CDR2 FNYEAQ. CDR3 sequence reads: CASSLGRLGDYEQYF. The CDR3, as DNA: TGTGCCAGCAGCTTAGGCCGGTTAGGGGATTACGAGCAGTACTTC.

CDR3 protein: CASSFGVMGDTEAFF. The CDR3, as DNA: TGTGCCAGCAGTTTCGGGGTAATGGGGGACACTGAAGCTTTCTTT. The chain combines TRBV12-3 or TRBV12-4 with TRBJ1-1, with a possible D match to TRBD1 (5 bases). V lost 3 bases to trimming and J lost 3 bases, with 14 bases between them. This CDR3 spans 15 amino acids.

The chain carries TRBV9 and TRBJ1-4; D may be TRBD1 (5 bases). Deletions cut 0 bases from V and 13 bases from J, with 19 bases between. This CDR3 spans 15 amino acids. Germline lookup yields CDR1 SGDLS and CDR2 YYNGEE. CDR3 sequence reads: CASSVATGEPPVLFF. For the CDR3, the DNA is TGTGCCAGCAGCGTAGCTACGGGGGAGCCCCCGGTACTGTTTTTT.

This rearrangement joins TRBV20-1 to TRBJ1-2; D is uncertain. Germline V lookup: CDR1 DFQATT, CDR2 SNEGSKA (reference sequence). This CDR3 has 14 amino acids. V lost 3 bases and J 7 bases, leaving 18 bases between the germline ends. The CDR3 DNA reads as TGCAGTGCTAGTAGGTCTGCGGGGTCTGGTGGCTACACCTTC. Its translation is CSASRSAGSGGYTF.

The chain couples TRBV5-6 to TRBJ2-7, with 11 positions matching TRBD2. The junction had 6 bases not matched to a gene; V was cut back by 4 bases and J by 3 bases. This CDR3 region has 15 residues. Germline CDR1 reads SGHDT; CDR2 reads YYEEEE. CDR3 residues: CASSGTSGGIYEQYF. In nucleotides, the CDR3 is TGTGCCAGCAGCGGAACTAGCGGGGGAATCTACGAGCAGTACTTC.

Here the CDR3 DNA reads TGTGCCAGCAGTCACAGACAGGCGCAAGAGACCCAGTACTTC. It specifies CASSHRQAQETQYF. The chain uses TRBV2 and TRBJ2-5; a possible D gene is TRBD1 (6 bases). This CDR3 region has 14 residues. In germline, CDR1 is SNHLY, CDR2 FYNNEI. With 5 bases removed from V and 2 bases from J, the gap between germline ends came to 12 bases.

This clonotype turned up a few times. This chain links TRBV4-1 with TRBJ1-4; 7 bases match TRBD1. The germline gives CDR1 MGHRA, CDR2 YSYEKL. The CDR3 extends over 16 amino acids. J gave up 4 bases and V 5 bases, and 10 bases lay outside the gene matches. The CDR3 nucleotides are TGCGCCAGCAGCTTACGGGACAGACTCTTTAATGAAAAACTGTTTTTT. Amino acids: CASSLRDRLFNEKLFF.

The chain employs TRBV27 and TRBJ2-7; 10 bases map to TRBD1. CDR3 size: 15 residues. The V and J ends lost 4 bases and 3 bases, in that order; junction bases with no gene match: 6. Per germline, CDR1 MNHEY and CDR2 SMNVEV (reference sequence). CDR3 in amino acids: CASSSLTGGDYEQYF. In DNA, the CDR3 is TGTGCCAGCAGTTCCCTGACAGGGGGCGACTACGAGCAGTACTTC.

This chain joins TRBV19 and TRBJ1-2; no clear D gene. Deletions cut 6 bases from V and 7 bases from J, with 12 bases between. The CDR3 has 12 residues. Germline loops: CDR1 LNHDA, CDR2 SQIVND (reference sequence). CDR3 nucleotide sequence: TGTGCCAGTAGGGGGTCGTGGTGTGGCTACACCTTC. It encodes CASRGSWCGYTF.

A few counts support this clonotype. The rearrangement links TRBV5-5 to TRBJ1-6, with a weak D call TRBD1 (5 bases). Per germline, CDR1 SGHKS and CDR2 YYEKEE (reference sequence). The CDR3 sequence is 16 residues long. Trimming took 2 bases from V and 7 from J, leaving 16 bases between them. The CDR3 loop reads CASSLPGSRGNSPLHF. The CDR3 region has the DNA TGTGCCAGCAGCTTACCAGGGTCAAGGGGAAATTCACCCCTCCACTTT.

This clonotype was observed many times. The rearrangement links TRBV7-2 to TRBJ2-3; 10 positions agree with TRBD2. In germline, CDR1 is SGHTA, CDR2 FQGNSA. The CDR3 totals 16 residues. Trimming took 5 bases from V and 1 from J; bases not matched to a gene: 6. CDR3: CASSRFGLAGTDTQYF. The CDR3 coding sequence is TGTGCCAGCAGCCGCTTTGGACTAGCGGGCACAGATACGCAGTATTTT.

This chain connects TRBV19 to TRBJ2-1; 7 bases line up with TRBD1. The CDR3 extends over 13 amino acids. With 2 bases clipped from V and 6 bases from J, the junction kept 1 base outside the gene matches. Germline CDR1 reads LNHDA; CDR2 reads SQIVND (reference sequence). The CDR3 is CASSIRGRNEQFF. The CDR3 DNA reads as TGTGCCAGTAGTATAAGGGGGCGCAATGAGCAGTTCTTC.

This clonotype was detected many times. The chain employs TRBV6-2 or TRBV6-3 and TRBJ1-1; maybe TRBD1 (6 bases). V was cut by 6 bases and J by 0 bases, with 14 bases left in between. The CDR3 has 15 amino acids. The V gene's germline CDR1 is MNHEY and CDR2 SVGEGT. CDR3 region: CASRKPGQVNTEAFF. The DNA for the CDR3 is TGTGCCAGCAGGAAGCCGGGACAAGTGAACACTGAAGCTTTCTTT.

This clonotype was counted between two and nine times. V usage is TRBV19 and J usage is TRBJ1-3; no clear D. Germline CDR1 is LNHDA and CDR2 is SQIVND (reference sequence). The V end lost 6 bases, the J end lost 2 bases, and 8 bases lay between the germline ends. This CDR3 spans 13 amino acids. In nucleotides, the CDR3 is TGTGCCAGTAGCGGATTTACTGGAAACACCATATATTTT. This encodes CASSGFTGNTIYF.

This sequence joins TRBV6-1 and TRBJ2-7; 7 bases match TRBD2. The CDR3 runs to 13 residues. J was trimmed by 4 bases and V by 11 bases; bases with no gene match: 11. CDR1 MNHNS and CDR2 SASEGT come from the germline V gene. The CDR3 DNA follows: TGTGCCGTCACCCCGGGGGGATCTTACGAGCAGTACTTC. This codes for CAVTPGGSYEQYF.

This clonotype was picked up a small number of times. Written as DNA, the CDR3 is TGTGCCACTTCACTAGCGGGGGCCCCAGAGCAGTTCTTC. This encodes CATSLAGAPEQFF. The J gene is TRBJ2-1, the V gene TRBV24-1; 11 nucleotides align to TRBD2. The CDR3 covers 13 residues. V shed 10 bases, J shed 10 bases, and the junction held 8 bases outside the gene matches. Germline CDR1 reads KGHDR; CDR2 reads SFDVKD.

The chain is built from TRBV7-6 and TRBJ2-2, with 9 bases fitting TRBD2. With V trimmed by 1 base and J by 7 bases, 4 bases remained unmatched. Germline loops: CDR1 SGHVS, CDR2 FNYEAQ. The CDR3 covers 15 residues. The CDR3 DNA sequence: TGTGCCAGCAGCTTAGGGGGACTAGCTGGCGGGGAGCTGTTTTTT. Amino acid sequence: CASSLGGLAGGELFF. Drawing the rest from reference TRBV7-6 and TRBJ2-2, the complete variable domain is GAGVSQSPRYKVTKRGQDVALRCDPISGHVSLYWYRQALGQGPEFLTYFNYEAQQDKSGLPNDRFSAERPEGSISTLTIQRTEQRDSAMYRCASSLGGLAGGELFFGEGSRLTVL.

The genes are TRBV7-2 and TRBJ1-6, with D unclear. CDR1 and CDR2 (germline): SGHTA, FQGNSA. V lost 1 base and J lost 0, with 10 bases in between. The CDR3 sequence is 17 residues long. The CDR3 region is CASSLGAGLSYNSPLHF. The CDR3 region has the DNA TGTGCCAGCAGCTTAGGGGCTGGGCTCTCCTATAATTCACCCCTCCACTTT.

The J gene is TRBJ2-1, the V gene TRBV6-1; D may be TRBD1 or TRBD2 (5 bases each). CDR3 length: 14 amino acids. The germline V gene has CDR1 MNHNS and CDR2 SASEGT. Trimming shortened V by 4 bases and J by 6 bases, and 13 bases separated the two germline ends. The CDR3: CASSGVGTVNEQFF. DNA of the CDR3: TGTGCCAGCAGTGGAGTGGGGACGGTCAATGAGCAGTTCTTC.

This clonotype has a count of ten or more. The chain joins TRBV7-9 to TRBJ2-3; tentatively, D is TRBD1 (6 bases). Germline CDR1 and CDR2: SEHNR and FQNEAQ (reference sequence). The V end was cut by 1 base, the J end by 3 bases, with 8 bases between. The CDR3 runs 14 residues. CDR3 coding DNA: TGTGCCAGCAGCTTAGGGACAGATACAGATACGCAGTATTTT. Its translation: CASSLGTDTDTQYF. The full variable domain, its missing parts supplied by reference TRBV7-9 and TRBJ2-3, is DTGVSQNPRHKITKRGQNVTFRCDPISEHNRLYWYRQTLGQGPEFLTYFQNEAQLEKSRLLSDRFSAERPKGSFSTLEIQRTEQGDSAMYLCASSLGTDTDTQYFGPGTRLTVL.

This clonotype has only a few counts. V is TRBV13 and J is TRBJ2-5; D may be TRBD1 or TRBD2 (6 bases each). The CDR3 runs to 16 residues. Per germline, CDR1 PRHDT and CDR2 FYEKMQ (reference sequence). V dropped 5 bases and J dropped 1 base, with 17 bases sitting between them. CDR3 in amino acids: CASSIRLETGQETQYF. CDR3 in DNA: TGTGCCAGCAGCATACGACTAGAGACAGGCCAAGAGACCCAGTACTTC.

The V call is TRBV5-4, the J call TRBJ2-1; possible D gene TRBD1, 5 bases. V was pared by 7 bases and J by 7 bases, with 12 bases between. This CDR3 has 12 residues. Germline values: CDR1 SGHNT, CDR2 YYREEE (reference sequence). The CDR3 region is CASPDTTNEQFF. The DNA for the CDR3 is TGTGCCAGCCCGGACACGACAAATGAGCAGTTCTTC.

The rearrangement links TRBV7-9 to TRBJ2-3; no clear D. The germline gives CDR1 SEHNR, CDR2 FQNEAQ (reference sequence). The CDR3 extends over 17 amino acids. V was pared by 3 bases and J by 4 bases, with 20 bases between. The CDR3 here is CASSFLSTEARSDTQYF. CDR3 nucleotide sequence: TGTGCCAGCAGCTTTCTCTCAACCGAGGCCCGATCAGATACGCAGTATTTT.

About this clonotype: One junction end disagrees with the germline gene, perhaps due to a read error. The genes are TRBV29-1 and TRBJ1-1; 8 nucleotides match TRBD1. The CDR3 is made up of 11 amino acids. Germline values: CDR1 SQVTM, CDR2 ANQGSEA. CDR3 residues: CSVETRDRMIF. CDR3 bases: TGCAGCGTTGAAACACGGGACAGGATGATCTTT.

The chain's CDR3 is CSVPSNGNTEAFF. The CDR3 DNA reads TGCAGCGTCCCATCGAATGGGAACACTGAAGCTTTCTTT. V and J are TRBV29-1 and TRBJ1-1; no clear D. V was shortened by 6 bases and J by 1 base, with 12 bases between the two germline ends. Germline assignment: CDR1 SQVTM and CDR2 ANQGSEA. The CDR3 totals 13 residues. Using reference TRBV29-1 and TRBJ1-1 for the parts outside the CDR3, the full variable domain is SAVISQKPSRDICQRGTSLTIQCQVDSQVTMMFWYRQQPGQSLTLIATANQGSEATYESGFVIDKFPISRPNLTFSTLTVSNMSPEDSSIYLCSVPSNGNTEAFFGQGTRLTVV.